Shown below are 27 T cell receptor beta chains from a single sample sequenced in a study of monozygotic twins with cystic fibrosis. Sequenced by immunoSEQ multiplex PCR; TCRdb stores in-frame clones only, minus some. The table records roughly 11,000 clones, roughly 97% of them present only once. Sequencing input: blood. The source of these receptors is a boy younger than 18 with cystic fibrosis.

The CDR3 spells CASSYSPGVGNEQFF. The CDR3 region has the DNA TGTGCCAGTAGTTACTCCCCGGGGGTTGGGAATGAGCAGTTCTTC. This chain connects TRBV19 to TRBJ2-1; possible D gene TRBD2, 6 bases. There are 15 residues in the CDR3. V shed 5 bases and J shed 7 bases, with 18 bases lying between them. Germline values: CDR1 LNHDA, CDR2 SQIVND (reference sequence).

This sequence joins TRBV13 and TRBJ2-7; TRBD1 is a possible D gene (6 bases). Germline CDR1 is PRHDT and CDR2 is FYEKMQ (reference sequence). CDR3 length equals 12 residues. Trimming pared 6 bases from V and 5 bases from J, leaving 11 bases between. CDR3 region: CASSRPGDEQYF. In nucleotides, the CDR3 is TGTGCCAGCAGTCGACCAGGGGACGAGCAGTACTTC.

The CDR3 bases are TGTGCCAGCAGTTCGGGGACAAGCTACACCTTC. Translating it yields CASSSGTSYTF. J is TRBJ1-2 and V is TRBV28; possibly TRBD1 for D (6 bases). In germline, CDR1 is MDHEN, CDR2 SYDVKM. With 4 bases removed from V and 9 bases from J, the gap between germline ends came to 9 bases. The CDR3 is made up of 11 amino acids.

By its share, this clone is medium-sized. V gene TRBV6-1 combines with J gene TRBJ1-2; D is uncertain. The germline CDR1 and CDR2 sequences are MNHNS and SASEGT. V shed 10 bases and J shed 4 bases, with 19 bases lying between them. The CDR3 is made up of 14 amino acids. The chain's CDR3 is CAILETDPLYGYTF. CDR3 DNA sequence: TGTGCCATCCTTGAGACGGACCCCCTCTATGGCTACACCTTC.

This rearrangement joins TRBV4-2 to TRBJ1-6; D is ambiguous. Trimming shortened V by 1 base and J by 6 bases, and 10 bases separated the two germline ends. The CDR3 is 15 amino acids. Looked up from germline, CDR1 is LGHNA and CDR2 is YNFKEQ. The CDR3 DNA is TGTGCCAGCAGCCAAGCACAGTATACTAATTCACCCCTCCACTTT. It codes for CASSQAQYTNSPLHF.

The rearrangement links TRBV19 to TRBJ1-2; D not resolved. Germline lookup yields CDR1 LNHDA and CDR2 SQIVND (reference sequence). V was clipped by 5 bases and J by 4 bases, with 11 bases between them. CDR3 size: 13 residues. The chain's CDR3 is CASSLREGYGYTF. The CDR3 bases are TGTGCCAGTAGTCTCCGGGAAGGCTATGGCTACACCTTC.

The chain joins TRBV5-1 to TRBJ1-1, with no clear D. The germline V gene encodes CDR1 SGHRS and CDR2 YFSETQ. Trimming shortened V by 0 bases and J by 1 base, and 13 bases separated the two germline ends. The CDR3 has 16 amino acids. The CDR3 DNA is TGCGCCAGCAGCTTGGAGCTGGTCCGGGGGAACACTGAAGCTTTCTTT. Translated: CASSLELVRGNTEAFF.

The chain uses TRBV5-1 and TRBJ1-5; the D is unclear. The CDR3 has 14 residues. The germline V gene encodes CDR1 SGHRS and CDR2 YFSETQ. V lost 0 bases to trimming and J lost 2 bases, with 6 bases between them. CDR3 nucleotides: TGCGCCAGCAGCTTGGATGGTGGCAATCAGCCCCAGCATTTT. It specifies CASSLDGGNQPQHF.

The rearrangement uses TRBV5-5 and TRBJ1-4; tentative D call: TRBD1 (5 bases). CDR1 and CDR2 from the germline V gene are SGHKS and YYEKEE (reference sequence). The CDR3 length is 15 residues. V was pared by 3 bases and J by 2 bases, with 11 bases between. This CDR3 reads CASSWSRQTNEKLFF. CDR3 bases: TGTGCCAGCAGCTGGTCCCGACAGACTAATGAAAAACTGTTTTTT.

The CDR3 DNA reads as TGTGCCAGTAGTATCGGACAGGGGGCGAACACCTTC. It specifies CASSIGQGANTF. This rearrangement joins TRBV19 to TRBJ1-2; 11 bases align to TRBD1. CDR3 length: 12 residues. From germline, CDR1 is LNHDA and CDR2 SQIVND (reference sequence). The ends lost 3 bases at V and 12 bases at J; junction bases unmatched: 3.

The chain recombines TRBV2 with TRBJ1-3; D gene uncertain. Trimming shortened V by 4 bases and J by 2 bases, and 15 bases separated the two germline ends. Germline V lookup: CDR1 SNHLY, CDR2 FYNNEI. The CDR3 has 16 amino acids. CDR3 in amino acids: CASSVYSIAAGNTIYF. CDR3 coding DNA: TGTGCCAGCAGTGTCTACTCCATCGCCGCTGGAAACACCATATATTTT.

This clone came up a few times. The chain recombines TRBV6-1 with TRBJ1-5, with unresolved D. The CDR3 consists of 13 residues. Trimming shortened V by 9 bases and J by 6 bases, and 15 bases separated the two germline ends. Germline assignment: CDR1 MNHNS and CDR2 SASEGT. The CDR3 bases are TGTGCCAGTCGACATGCGGAGAGTCAGCCCCAGCATTTT. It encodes CASRHAESQPQHF.

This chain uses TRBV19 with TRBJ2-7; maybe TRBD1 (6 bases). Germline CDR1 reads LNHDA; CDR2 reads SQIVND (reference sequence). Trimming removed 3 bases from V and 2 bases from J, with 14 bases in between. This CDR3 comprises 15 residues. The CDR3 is CASSISTGDPYEQYF. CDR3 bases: TGTGCCAGTAGTATCTCGACAGGCGACCCCTACGAGCAGTACTTC.

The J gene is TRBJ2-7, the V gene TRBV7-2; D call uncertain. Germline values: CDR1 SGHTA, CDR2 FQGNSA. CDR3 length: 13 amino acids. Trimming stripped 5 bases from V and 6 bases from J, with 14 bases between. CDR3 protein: CASSALGSSEQYF. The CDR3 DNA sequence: TGTGCCAGCAGCGCCCTTGGTAGCAGCGAGCAGTACTTC.

The CDR3 protein is CASSLRGRQETQYF. In DNA form, the CDR3 reads TGTGCCAGCAGTTTACGTGGGAGACAGGAGACCCAGTACTTC. The gene calls are TRBV27 and TRBJ2-5; the D call may be TRBD1 or TRBD2 (5 bases each). This CDR3 contains 14 residues. V lost 2 bases, J lost 5 bases, and 12 bases lay in between. Germline V gives CDR1 MNHEY, CDR2 SMNVEV (reference sequence).

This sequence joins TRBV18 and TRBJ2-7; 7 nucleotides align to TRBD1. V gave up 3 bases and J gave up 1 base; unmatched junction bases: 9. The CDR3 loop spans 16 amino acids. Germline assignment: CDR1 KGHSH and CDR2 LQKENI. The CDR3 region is CASSPRSTGVSYEQYF. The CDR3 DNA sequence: TGTGCCAGCTCACCGAGATCTACAGGGGTTTCCTACGAGCAGTACTTC.

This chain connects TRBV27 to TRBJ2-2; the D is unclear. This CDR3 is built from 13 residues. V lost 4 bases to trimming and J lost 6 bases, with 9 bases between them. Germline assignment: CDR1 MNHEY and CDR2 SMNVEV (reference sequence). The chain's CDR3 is CASSSPGPGELFF. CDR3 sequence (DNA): TGTGCCAGCAGTTCTCCCGGTCCCGGGGAGCTGTTTTTT.

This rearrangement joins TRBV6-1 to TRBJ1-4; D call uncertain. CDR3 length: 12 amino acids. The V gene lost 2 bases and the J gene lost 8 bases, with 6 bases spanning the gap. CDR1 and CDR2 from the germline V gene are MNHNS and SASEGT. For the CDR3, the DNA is TGTGCCAGCAGTGAACCTTGGGAAAAACTGTTTTTT. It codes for CASSEPWEKLFF.

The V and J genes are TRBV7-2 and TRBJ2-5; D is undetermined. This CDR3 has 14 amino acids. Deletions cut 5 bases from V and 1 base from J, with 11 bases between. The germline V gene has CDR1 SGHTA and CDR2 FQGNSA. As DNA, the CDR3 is TGTGCCAGCAGCCCCACTCAGGTCCAAGAGACCCAGTACTTC. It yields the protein CASSPTQVQETQYF. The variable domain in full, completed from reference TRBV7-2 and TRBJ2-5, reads GAGVSQSPSNKVTEKGKDVELRCDPISGHTALYWYRQSLGQGLEFLIYFQGNSAPDKSGLPSDRFSAERTGGSVSTLTIQRTQQEDSAVYLCASSPTQVQETQYFGPGTRLLVL.

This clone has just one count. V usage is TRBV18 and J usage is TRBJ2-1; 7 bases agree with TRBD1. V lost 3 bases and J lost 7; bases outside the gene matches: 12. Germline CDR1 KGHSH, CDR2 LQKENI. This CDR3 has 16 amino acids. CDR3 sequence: CASSPKGGEVLNEQFF. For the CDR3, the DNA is TGTGCCAGCTCACCGAAAGGGGGCGAGGTCTTGAATGAGCAGTTCTTC. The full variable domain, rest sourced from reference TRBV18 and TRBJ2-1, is NAGVMQNPRHLVRRRGQEARLRCSPMKGHSHVYWYRQLPEEGLKFMVYLQKENIIDESGMPKERFSAEFPKEGPSILRIQQVVRGDSAAYFCASSPKGGEVLNEQFFGPGTRLTVL.

The CDR3 region is CAISESPGATGNTIYF. DNA of the CDR3: TGTGCCATCAGTGAGTCGCCGGGGGCAACTGGAAACACCATATATTTT. The rearrangement links TRBV10-3 to TRBJ1-3; D is perhaps TRBD1 (6 bases). The CDR3 is 16 residues long. Between the trimmed V and J ends, which lost 0 bases and 2 bases, there was a span of 11 bases. Per germline, CDR1 ENHRY and CDR2 SYGVKD.

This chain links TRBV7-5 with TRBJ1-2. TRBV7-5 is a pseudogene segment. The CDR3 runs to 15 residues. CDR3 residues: CARSLRKGQRYGYTF. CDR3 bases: TGTGCCAGAAGCTTAAGAAAGGGCCAGAGATATGGCTACACCTTC.

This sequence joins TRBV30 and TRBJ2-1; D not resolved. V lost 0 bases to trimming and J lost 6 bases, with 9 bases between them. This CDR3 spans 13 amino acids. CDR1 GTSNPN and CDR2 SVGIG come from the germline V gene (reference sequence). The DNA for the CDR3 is TGTGCCTGGAGTGTACTGGGTACCAATGAGCAGTTCTTC. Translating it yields CAWSVLGTNEQFF.

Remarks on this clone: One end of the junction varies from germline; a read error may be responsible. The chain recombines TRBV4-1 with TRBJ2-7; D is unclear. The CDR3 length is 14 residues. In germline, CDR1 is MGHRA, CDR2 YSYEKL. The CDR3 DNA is TGCGCCAGCAGCCAAGATGGAATCACCCGCTCAGTATTCTTC. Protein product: CASSQDGITRSVFF.

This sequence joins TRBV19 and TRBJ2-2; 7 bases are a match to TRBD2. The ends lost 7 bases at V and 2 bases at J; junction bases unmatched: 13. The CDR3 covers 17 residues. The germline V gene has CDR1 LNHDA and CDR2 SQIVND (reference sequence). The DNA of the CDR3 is TGTGCCAGTACCTCACGGGGGGACTCAAAAAACACCGGGGAGCTGTTTTTT. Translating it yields CASTSRGDSKNTGELFF. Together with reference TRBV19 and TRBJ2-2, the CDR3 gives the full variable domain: DGGITQSPKYLFRKEGQNVTLSCEQNLNHDAMYWYRQDPGQGLRLIYYSQIVNDFQKGDIAEGYSVSREKKESFPLTVTSAQKNPTAFYLCASTSRGDSKNTGELFFGEGSRLTVL.

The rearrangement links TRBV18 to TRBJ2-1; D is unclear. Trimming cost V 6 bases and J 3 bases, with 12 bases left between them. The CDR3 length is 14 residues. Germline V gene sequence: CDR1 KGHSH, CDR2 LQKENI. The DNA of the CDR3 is TGTGCCAGCTCCTCGTGGGGTCTCTACAATGAGCAGTTCTTC. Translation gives CASSSWGLYNEQFF.

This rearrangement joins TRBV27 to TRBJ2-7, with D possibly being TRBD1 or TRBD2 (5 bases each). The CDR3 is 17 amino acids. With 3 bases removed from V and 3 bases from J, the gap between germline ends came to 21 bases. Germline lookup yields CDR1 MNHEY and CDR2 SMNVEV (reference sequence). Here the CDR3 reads CASSFQQVTGIGYEQYF. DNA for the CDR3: TGTGCCAGCAGTTTCCAACAGGTGACGGGGATCGGCTACGAGCAGTACTTC.